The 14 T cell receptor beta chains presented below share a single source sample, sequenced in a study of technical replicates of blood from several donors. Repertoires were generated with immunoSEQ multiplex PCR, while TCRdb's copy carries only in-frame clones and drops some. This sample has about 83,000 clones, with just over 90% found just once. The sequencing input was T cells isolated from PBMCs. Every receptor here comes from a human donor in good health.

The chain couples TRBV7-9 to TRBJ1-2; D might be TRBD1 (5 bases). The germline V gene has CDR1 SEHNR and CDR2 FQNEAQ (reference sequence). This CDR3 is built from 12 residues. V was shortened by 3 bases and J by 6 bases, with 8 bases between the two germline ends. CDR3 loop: CASSLWGDGYTF. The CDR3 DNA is TGTGCCAGCAGCTTGTGGGGGGATGGCTACACCTTC.

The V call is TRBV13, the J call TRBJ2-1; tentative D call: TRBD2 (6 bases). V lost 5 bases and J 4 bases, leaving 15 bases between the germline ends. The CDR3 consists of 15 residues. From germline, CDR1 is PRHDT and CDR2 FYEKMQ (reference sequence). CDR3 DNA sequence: TGTGCCAGCAGCGTAACCGGGACTGCATACAATGAGCAGTTCTTC. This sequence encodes CASSVTGTAYNEQFF. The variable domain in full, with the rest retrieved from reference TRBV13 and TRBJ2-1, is AAGVIQSPRHLIKEKRETATLKCYPIPRHDTVYWYQQGPGQDPQFLISFYEKMQSDKGSIPDRFSAQQFSDYHSELNMSSLELGDSALYFCASSVTGTAYNEQFFGPGTRLTVL.

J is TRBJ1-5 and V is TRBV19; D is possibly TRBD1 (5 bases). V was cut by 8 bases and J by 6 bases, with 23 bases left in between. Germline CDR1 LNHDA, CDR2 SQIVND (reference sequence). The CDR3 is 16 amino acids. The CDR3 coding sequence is TGTGCCAGTCAATCGCGGGCCGGGGGTCAGAGTCAGCCCCAGCATTTT. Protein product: CASQSRAGGQSQPQHF.

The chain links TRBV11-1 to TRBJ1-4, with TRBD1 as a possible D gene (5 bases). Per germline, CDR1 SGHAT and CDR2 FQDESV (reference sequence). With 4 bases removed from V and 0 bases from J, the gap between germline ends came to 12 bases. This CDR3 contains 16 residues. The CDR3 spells CASSSSGVATNEKLFF. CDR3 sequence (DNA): TGTGCCAGCAGCTCATCGGGGGTCGCAACTAATGAAAAACTGTTTTTT.

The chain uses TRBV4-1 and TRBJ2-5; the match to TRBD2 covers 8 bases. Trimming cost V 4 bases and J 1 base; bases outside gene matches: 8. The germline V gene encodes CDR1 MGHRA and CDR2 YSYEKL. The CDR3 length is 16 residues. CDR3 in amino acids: CASSRTSGRSQETQYF. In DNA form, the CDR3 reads TGCGCCAGCAGCCGTACTAGCGGCCGATCCCAAGAGACCCAGTACTTC.

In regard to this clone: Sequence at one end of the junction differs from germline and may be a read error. The CDR3 DNA reads TGTGCCAGCAGTTCTCACGGGAGTACTAAGGAAAAACTGTTTTTT. It codes for CASSSHGSTKEKLFF. The chain recombines TRBV28 with TRBJ1-4; the D is unclear. CDR3 length: 15 residues. From germline, CDR1 is MDHEN and CDR2 SYDVKM.

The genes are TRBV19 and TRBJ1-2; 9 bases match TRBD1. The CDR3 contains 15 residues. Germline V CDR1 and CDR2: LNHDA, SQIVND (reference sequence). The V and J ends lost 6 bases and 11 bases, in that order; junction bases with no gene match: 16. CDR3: CASRTGTGTTLGYTF. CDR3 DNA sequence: TGTGCCAGTAGGACCGGGACAGGGACTACTTTGGGTTACACCTTC.

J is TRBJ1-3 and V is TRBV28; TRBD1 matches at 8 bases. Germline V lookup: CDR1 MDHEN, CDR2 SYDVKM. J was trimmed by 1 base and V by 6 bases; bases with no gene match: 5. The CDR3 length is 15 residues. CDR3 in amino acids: CASRYRQGSGNTIYF. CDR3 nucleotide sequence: TGTGCCAGCAGGTACCGACAGGGGTCTGGAAACACCATATATTTT. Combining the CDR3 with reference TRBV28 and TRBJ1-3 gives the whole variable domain DVKVTQSSRYLVKRTGEKVFLECVQDMDHENMFWYRQDPGLGLRLIYFSYDVKMKEKGDIPEGYSVSREKKERFSLILESASTNQTSMYLCASRYRQGSGNTIYFGEGSWLTVV.

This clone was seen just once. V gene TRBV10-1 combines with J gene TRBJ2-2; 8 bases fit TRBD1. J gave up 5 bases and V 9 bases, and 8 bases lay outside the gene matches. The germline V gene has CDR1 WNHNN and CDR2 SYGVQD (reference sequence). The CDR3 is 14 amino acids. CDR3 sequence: CASRADRVTGELFF. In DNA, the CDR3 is TGCGCCAGTAGGGCGGACAGGGTAACCGGGGAGCTGTTTTTT.

In DNA form, the CDR3 reads TGTGCCAGCAGCTTGTGGGACAGGGATGATACCGGGGAGCTGTTTTTT. It codes for CASSLWDRDDTGELFF. The rearrangement joins TRBV5-6 to TRBJ2-2; 9 bases match TRBD1. The CDR3 is made up of 16 amino acids. The V and J ends lost 1 base and 5 bases, in that order; junction bases with no gene match: 6. From germline, CDR1 is SGHDT and CDR2 YYEEEE. Looking up the rest from reference TRBV5-6 and TRBJ2-2 gives the full variable domain: DAGVTQSPTHLIKTRGQQVTLRCSPKSGHDTVSWYQQALGQGPQFIFQYYEEEERQRGNFPDRFSGHQFPNYSSELNVNALLLGDSALYLCASSLWDRDDTGELFFGEGSRLTVL.

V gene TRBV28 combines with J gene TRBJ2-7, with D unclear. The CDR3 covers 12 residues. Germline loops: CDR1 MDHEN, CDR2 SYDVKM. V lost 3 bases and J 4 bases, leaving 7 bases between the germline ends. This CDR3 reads CASSFRLYEQYF. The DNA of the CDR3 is TGTGCCAGCAGTTTCAGGCTTTACGAGCAGTACTTC. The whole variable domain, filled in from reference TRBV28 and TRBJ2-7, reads DVKVTQSSRYLVKRTGEKVFLECVQDMDHENMFWYRQDPGLGLRLIYFSYDVKMKEKGDIPEGYSVSREKKERFSLILESASTNQTSMYLCASSFRLYEQYFGPGTRLTVT.

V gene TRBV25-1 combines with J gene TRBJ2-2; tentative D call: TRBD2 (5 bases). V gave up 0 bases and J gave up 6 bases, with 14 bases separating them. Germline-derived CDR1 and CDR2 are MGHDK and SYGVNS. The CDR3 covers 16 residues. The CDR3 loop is CASSEYRRTSAGELFF. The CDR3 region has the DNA TGTGCCAGCAGTGAATACCGAAGGACTTCGGCCGGGGAGCTGTTTTTT.

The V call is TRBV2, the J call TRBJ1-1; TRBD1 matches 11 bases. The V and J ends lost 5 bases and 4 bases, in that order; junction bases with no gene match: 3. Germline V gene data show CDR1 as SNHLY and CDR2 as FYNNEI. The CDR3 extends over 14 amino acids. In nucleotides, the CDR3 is TGTGCCAGCAGTACCGGGACAGGGGGCACTGAAGCTTTCTTT. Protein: CASSTGTGGTEAFF.

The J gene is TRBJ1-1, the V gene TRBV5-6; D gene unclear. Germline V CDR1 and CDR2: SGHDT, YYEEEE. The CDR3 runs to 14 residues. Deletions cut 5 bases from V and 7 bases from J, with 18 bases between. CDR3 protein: CASRQTLAAVEAFF. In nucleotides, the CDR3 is TGTGCCAGCAGGCAAACCTTGGCCGCCGTTGAAGCTTTCTTT.